These T cell receptor beta chains were read from a single sample in a study of immune cell composition in non-small cell lung cancer. Sequencing used immunoSEQ multiplex PCR; TCRdb keeps in-frame clones, though not all of them. The sample carries 2,000 to 2,500 clones, roughly 80% recorded once. These records were also assigned to another study, of CD4 T cells in lung cancer.

Sequenced sample: lung tumor tissue. Receptor source: a human donor with non-small cell lung cancer. Both conserved end residues are part of each CDR3. A D gene is named only where the DNA matches it firmly. The size field is filled for only some rows; it gives once, few, many or a size class.

v_gene	d_gene	abundance	j_gene	CDR3aa	CDR3nt
TRBV27	.	.	TRBJ2-6	CASRTPHSGANVLTF	TGTGCCAGCAGAACACCACACTCTGGGGCCAACGTCCTGACTTTC
TRBV19	.	.	TRBJ1-1	CASSLGRGNTEAFF	TGTGCCAGTAGTCTGGGGCGGGGGAACACTGAAGCTTTCTTT
TRBV16	.	.	TRBJ1-2	CASSQFRRDGYTF	TGTGCCAGCAGCCAGTTCAGGCGGGATGGCTACACCTTC
TRBV7-7	TRBD2	.	TRBJ2-1	CASSLQRGDNEQFF	TGTGCTAGCAGCTTACAGCGGGGGGACAATGAGCAGTTCTTC
TRBV11-2	TRBD1	.	TRBJ1-1	CASSLTGENTEAFF	TGTGCCAGCAGCTTGACAGGGGAGAACACTGAAGCTTTCTTT
TRBV28	TRBD2	.	TRBJ2-7	CASSLGGRVGYEQYF	TGTGCCAGCAGCTTGGGCGGGAGAGTGGGCTACGAGCAGTACTTC
TRBV7-7	TRBD1	.	TRBJ2-5	CASSWTGLETQYF	TGTGCTAGCAGCTGGACAGGGTTGGAGACCCAGTACTTC
TRBV18	.	.	TRBJ1-1	CASSPQNSRSTEAFF	TGTGCCAGCTCACCACAGAACTCGAGGAGCACTGAAGCTTTCTTT
TRBV9	.	once	TRBJ2-3	CASSALVTGSDTQYF	TGTGCCAGCAGCGCTTTAGTAACAGGGTCAGATACGCAGTATTTT
TRBV5-6	TRBD1	.	TRBJ2-3	CASSRDRGGDTQYF	TGTGCCAGCAGCCGGGACAGGGGAGGAGATACGCAGTATTTT
TRBV4-1	.	.	TRBJ1-5	CASSHLQDQPQHF	TGCGCCAGCAGCCACTTACAGGATCAGCCCCAGCATTTT
TRBV6-5	.	.	TRBJ2-4	CASKTDAGNIQYF	TGTGCCAGCAAGACGGACGCGGGGAACATTCAGTACTTC
TRBV5-1	TRBD1	.	TRBJ2-6	CASSLETGVYSGANVLTF	TGCGCCAGCAGCTTGGAGACAGGGGTCTACTCTGGGGCCAACGTCCTGACTTTC
TRBV29-1	TRBD1	.	TRBJ2-7	CSVDTGTGSSQQYF	TGCAGCGTCGACACCGGGACAGGTAGTTCCCAACAGTACTTC
TRBV11-3	.	.	TRBJ2-1	CASSARGIMNEQFF	TGTGCCAGCAGCGCCCGGGGTATTATGAATGAGCAGTTCTTC
TRBV6-5	.	few	TRBJ1-2	CASSSKQSGYTF	TGTGCCAGCAGTTCCAAACAGAGTGGCTACACCTTC
TRBV2	.	.	TRBJ2-1	CASSGGENEQFF	TGTGCCAGCAGTGGAGGAGAGAATGAGCAGTTCTTC